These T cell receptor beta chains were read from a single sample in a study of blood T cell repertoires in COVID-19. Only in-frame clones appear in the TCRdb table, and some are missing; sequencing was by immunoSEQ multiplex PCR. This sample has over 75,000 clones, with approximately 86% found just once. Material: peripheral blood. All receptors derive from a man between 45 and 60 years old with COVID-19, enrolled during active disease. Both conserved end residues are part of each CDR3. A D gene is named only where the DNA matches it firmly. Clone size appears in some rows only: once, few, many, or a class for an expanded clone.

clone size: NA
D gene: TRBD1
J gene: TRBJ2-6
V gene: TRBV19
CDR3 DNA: TGTGCCAGTACCCTGGACCGGGACAGGGCTGGGGCCAACGTCCTGACTTTC
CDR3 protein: CASTLDRDRAGANVLTF

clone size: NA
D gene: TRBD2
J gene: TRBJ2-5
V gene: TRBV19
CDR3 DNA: TGTGCCAGTAGTACGGGACTAGCGGGGGTTCGTCTAGAGACCCAGTACTTC
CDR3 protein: CASSTGLAGVRLETQYF

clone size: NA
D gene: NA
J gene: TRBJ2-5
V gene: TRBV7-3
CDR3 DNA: TGTGCCAGCAGCTATAACAGGGAGAGAGAGACCCAGTACTTC
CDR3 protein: CASSYNRERETQYF

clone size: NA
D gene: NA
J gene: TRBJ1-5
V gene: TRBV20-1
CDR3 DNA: TGCAGTGCTAGTAGTGTACAGCTCAATCAGCCCCAGCATTTT
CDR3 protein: CSASSVQLNQPQHF

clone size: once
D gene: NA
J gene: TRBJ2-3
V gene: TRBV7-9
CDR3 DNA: TGTGCCAGCAGCTTACGACTTATCGACACAGATACGCAGTATTTT
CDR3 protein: CASSLRLIDTDTQYF

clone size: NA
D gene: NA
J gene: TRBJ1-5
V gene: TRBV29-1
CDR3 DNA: TGCAGCGTTGCGATGGGGGGTACCTACAATCAGCCCCAGCATTTT
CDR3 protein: CSVAMGGTYNQPQHF

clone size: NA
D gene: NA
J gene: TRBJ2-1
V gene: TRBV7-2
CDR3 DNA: TGTGCCAGCAGCTACCTGGGACTCAACAATGAGCAGTTCTTC
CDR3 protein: CASSYLGLNNEQFF

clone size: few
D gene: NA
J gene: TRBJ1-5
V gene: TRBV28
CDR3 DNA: TGTGCCACCCGACAGTCACTTAGCAATCAGCCCCAGCATTTT
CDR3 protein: CATRQSLSNQPQHF

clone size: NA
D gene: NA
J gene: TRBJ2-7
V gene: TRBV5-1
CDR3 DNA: TGCGCCAGCAGCTTGGCCGGGAGCTACGAGCAGTACTTC
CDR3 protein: CASSLAGSYEQYF

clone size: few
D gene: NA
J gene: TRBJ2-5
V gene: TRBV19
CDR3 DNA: TGTGCCAGTAGTATCTCTTCAGGAGGCGGTGAGACCCAGTACTTC
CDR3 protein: CASSISSGGGETQYF

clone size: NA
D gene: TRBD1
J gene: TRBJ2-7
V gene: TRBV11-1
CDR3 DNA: TGTGCCAGCAGCTCCGGGACAGGGACCTACGAGCAGTACTTC
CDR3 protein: CASSSGTGTYEQYF

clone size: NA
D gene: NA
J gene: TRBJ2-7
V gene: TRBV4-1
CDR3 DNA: TGCGCCAGCAGCCAAGCCAGGAGTGGGGGGGCTGGGGAGCAGTACTTC
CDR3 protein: CASSQARSGGAGEQYF

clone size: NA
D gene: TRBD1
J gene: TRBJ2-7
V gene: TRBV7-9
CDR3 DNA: TGTGCCAGCAGCCCTCCCCGGACAGGGGTCTACGAGCAGTACTTC
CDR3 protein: CASSPPRTGVYEQYF

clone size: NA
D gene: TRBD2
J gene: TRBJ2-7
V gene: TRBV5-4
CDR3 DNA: TGTGCCAGCAGCACCGGGACTAACCTTCCCTACGAGCAGTACTTC
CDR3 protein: CASSTGTNLPYEQYF

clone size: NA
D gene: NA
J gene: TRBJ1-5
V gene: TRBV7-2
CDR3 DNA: TGTGCCAGCAGCTTAGTGGGCGCGGGACGTCAGCCCCAGCATTTT
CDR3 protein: CASSLVGAGRQPQHF

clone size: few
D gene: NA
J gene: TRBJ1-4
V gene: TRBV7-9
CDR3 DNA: TGTGCCAGCAGCCACGGACAGAATGAAAAACTGTTTTTT
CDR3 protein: CASSHGQNEKLFF

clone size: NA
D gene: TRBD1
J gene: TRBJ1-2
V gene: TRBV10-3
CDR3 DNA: TGTGCCATCAGGGACAGGGAAGTACTCCATGGCTACACCTTC
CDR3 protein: CAIRDREVLHGYTF

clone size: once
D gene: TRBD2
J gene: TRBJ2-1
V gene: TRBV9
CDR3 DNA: TGTGCCAGCAGCGTAGCGGGGGGGACTAACAATGAGCAGTTCTTC
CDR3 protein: CASSVAGGTNNEQFF

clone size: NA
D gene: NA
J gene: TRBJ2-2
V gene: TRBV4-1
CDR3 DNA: TGCGCCAGCAGCCAGAGCTTCGGGGGTTGGGGCACCGGGGAGCTGTTTTTT
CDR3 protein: CASSQSFGGWGTGELFF

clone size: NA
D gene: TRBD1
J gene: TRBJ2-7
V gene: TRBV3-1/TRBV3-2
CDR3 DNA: TGTGCCAGCAGCCCAGGGGGTGGGGGAAACTACGAGCAGTACTTC
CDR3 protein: CASSPGGGGNYEQYF

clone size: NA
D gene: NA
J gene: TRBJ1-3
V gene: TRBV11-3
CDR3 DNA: TGTGCCAGCAGCTCCGGGACACTAAGCTCTGGAAACACCATATATTTT
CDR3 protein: CASSSGTLSSGNTIYF

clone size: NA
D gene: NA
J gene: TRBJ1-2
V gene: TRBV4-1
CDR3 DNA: TGCGCCAGCAGCCAAGACCGGGGGGAGGGGTATGGCTACACCTTC
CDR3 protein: CASSQDRGEGYGYTF

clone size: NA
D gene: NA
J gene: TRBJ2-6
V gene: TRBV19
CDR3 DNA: TGTGCCATTGGACTCAGCAGCTCTGGGGCCAACGTCCTGACTTTC
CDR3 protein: CAIGLSSSGANVLTF

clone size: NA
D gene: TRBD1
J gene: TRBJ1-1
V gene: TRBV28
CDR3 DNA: TGTGCCAGCAGTTCGGGGACAGGGCAGGTGAACACTGAAGCTTTCTTT
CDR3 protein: CASSSGTGQVNTEAFF

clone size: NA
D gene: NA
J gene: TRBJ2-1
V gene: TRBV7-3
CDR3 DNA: TGTGCCACCTCCTTACTTGGGGGGACCTCCTACAATGAGCAGTTCTTC
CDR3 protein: CATSLLGGTSYNEQFF

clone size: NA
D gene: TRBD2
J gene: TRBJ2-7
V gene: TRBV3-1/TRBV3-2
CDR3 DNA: TGTGCCAGCAGCCAACGGGGGGGTCATGGAGGCGAGTACTTC
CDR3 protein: CASSQRGGHGGEYF

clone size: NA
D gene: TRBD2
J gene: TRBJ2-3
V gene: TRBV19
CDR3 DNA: TGTGCCAGTCCGCCGGGGACTAGCGGGGGCAACCATGGGGATACGCAGTATTTT
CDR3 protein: CASPPGTSGGNHGDTQYF

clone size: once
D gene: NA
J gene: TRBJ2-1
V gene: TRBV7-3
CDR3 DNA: TGTGCCAGCAGCTTTGGGACACTAAACAATGAGCAGTTCTTC
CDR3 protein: CASSFGTLNNEQFF

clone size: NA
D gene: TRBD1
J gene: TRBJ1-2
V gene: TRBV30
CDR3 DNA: TGTGCCTGGAGCGAGCCTAGGACAGGGGTTCGGGGCTACACCTTC
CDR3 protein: CAWSEPRTGVRGYTF

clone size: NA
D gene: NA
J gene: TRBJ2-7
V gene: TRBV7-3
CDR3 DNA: TGTGCCAGCAGCTCCTTGGGCGGGGCATTCGTAACCGAGCAGTACTTC
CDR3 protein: CASSSLGGAFVTEQYF

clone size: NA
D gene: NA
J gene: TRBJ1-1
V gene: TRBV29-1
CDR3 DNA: TGCAGCGTTGATACAGGTTCTATGAACACTGAAGCTTTCTTT
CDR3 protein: CSVDTGSMNTEAFF

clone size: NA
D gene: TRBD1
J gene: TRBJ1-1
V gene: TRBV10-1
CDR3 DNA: TGCGCCAGCAGTCGGACAGGGAGTTTAGAAGCTTTCTTT
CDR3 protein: CASSRTGSLEAFF

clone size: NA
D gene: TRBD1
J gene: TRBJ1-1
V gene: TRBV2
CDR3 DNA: TGTGCCAGCAGTGCAACAGGGGTTCTGGAAGCTTTCTTT
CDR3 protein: CASSATGVLEAFF

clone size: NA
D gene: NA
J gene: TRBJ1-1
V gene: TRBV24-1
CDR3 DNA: TGTGCCGGAGGCTACATGAACACTGAAGCTTTCTTT
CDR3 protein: CAGGYMNTEAFF

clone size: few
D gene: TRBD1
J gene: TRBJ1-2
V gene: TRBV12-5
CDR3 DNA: TGTGCTAGTGGTCAAACAGGGGGCCCCACGGGTGGCTACACCTTC
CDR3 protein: CASGQTGGPTGGYTF

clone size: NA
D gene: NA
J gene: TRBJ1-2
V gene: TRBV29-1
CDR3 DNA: TGCAGCGTAGACAGAACTGGAGGCTACACCTTC
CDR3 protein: CSVDRTGGYTF

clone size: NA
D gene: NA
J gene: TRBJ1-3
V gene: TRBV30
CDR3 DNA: TGTGCCTGGAGTGGACAGGACACTTTCTCTGGAAACACCATATATTTT
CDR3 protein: CAWSGQDTFSGNTIYF

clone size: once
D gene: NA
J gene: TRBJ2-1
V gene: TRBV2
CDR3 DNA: TGTGCCAGCAGTACCACAGGGCGCAATGAGCAGTTCTTC
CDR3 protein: CASSTTGRNEQFF

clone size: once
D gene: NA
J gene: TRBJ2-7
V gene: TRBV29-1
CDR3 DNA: TGCAGCGTTATCGGGGGAAGGGGCGATGTCTCCTACGAGCAGTACTTC
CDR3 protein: CSVIGGRGDVSYEQYF

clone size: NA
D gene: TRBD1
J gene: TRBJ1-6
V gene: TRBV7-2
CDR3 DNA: TGTGCCAGCAGCCGGGACAGGGAGATCTCACCCCTCCACTTT
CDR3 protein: CASSRDREISPLHF

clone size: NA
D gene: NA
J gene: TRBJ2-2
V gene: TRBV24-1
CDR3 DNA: TGTGCCACCAGTGATTTGCGGGGCACCGGGGAGCTGTTTTTT
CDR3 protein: CATSDLRGTGELFF

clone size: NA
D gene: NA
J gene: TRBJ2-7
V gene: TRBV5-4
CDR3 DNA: TGTGCCAGCAGCCATACGGCTAGCTTACCCCGGACCGCCTACGAGCAGTACTTC
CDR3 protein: CASSHTASLPRTAYEQYF

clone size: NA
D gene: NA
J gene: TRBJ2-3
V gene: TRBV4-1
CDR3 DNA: TGCGCCAGCAGCCAAGTATCCCTGGATACGCAGTATTTT
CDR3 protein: CASSQVSLDTQYF

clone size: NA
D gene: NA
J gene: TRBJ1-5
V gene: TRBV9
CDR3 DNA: TGTGCCAGTGGGAGGTTCGATCAGCCCCAGCATTTT
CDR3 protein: CASGRFDQPQHF

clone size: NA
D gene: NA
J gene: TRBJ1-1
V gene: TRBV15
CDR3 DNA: TGTGCCACCAGCACCCTCCCGCGAGAGTCCAAAGCTTTCTTT
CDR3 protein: CATSTLPRESKAFF

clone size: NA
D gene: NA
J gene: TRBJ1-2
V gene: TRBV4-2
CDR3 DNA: TGTGCCAGCAGCCAAGATAAAGCCTATGGCTACACCTTC
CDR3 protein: CASSQDKAYGYTF

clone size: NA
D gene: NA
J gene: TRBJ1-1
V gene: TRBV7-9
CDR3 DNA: TGTGCCAGCAGCCCCCAGGGAATGAACACTGAAGCTTTCTTT
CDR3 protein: CASSPQGMNTEAFF

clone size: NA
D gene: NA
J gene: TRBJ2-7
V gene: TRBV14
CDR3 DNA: TGTGCCAGCAGCCAAGGCTTTACAGGGCAGTACTTC
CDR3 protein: CASSQGFTGQYF

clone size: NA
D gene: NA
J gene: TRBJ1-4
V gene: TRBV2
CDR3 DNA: TGTGCCACTCAGCCCCGGACACTCTCCAATGAAAAACTGTTTTTT
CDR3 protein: CATQPRTLSNEKLFF

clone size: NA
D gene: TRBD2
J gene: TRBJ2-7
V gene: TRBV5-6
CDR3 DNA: TGTGCCAGCAGCTTGCTGACTAGCGGGGCCTACTACGAGCAGTACTTC
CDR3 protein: CASSLLTSGAYYEQYF

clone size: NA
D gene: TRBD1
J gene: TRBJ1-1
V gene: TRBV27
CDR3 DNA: TGTGCCAGCAGTTTCCTCTTTCCGGGACAGATCACTGAAGCTTTCTTT
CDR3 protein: CASSFLFPGQITEAFF

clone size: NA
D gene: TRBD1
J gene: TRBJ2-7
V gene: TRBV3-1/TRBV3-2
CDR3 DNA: TGTGCCAGCACTCCCGGGACAGGGATCTACGAGCAGTACTTC
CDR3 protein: CASTPGTGIYEQYF

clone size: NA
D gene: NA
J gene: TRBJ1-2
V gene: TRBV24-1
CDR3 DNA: TGTGCCACCAGTGATCCCGTCAACTATGGCTACACCTTC
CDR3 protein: CATSDPVNYGYTF